The next 14 T cell receptor beta chains were all read from a single sample in a study of CD8+ T cells in alopecia areata. Following RNA extraction, reverse transcription yielded cDNA that acted as the sequencing template. Repertoires were generated with immunoSEQ multiplex PCR, while TCRdb's copy carries only in-frame clones and drops some. Among fewer than 250,000 clones listed, 50% to 60% were seen once. The sequencing used CD4+ T cells sorted from blood, collected at week 0. All receptors come from a human donor with alopecia areata.

This clone was seen only a few times. The V gene is TRBV25-1, the J gene TRBJ2-1; D unclear. This CDR3 spans 15 amino acids. Germline loops: CDR1 MGHDK, CDR2 SYGVNS. The V end lost 0 bases, the J end lost 8 bases, and 14 bases lay between the germline ends. CDR3 amino acids: CASSEYRRSSHEQFF. For the CDR3, the DNA is TGTGCCAGCAGTGAATATCGTAGAAGTTCCCATGAGCAGTTCTTC.

The sample holds many counts of this clone. The genes are TRBV7-2 and TRBJ1-6; tentative D call: TRBD1 (5 bases). This CDR3 has 14 amino acids. V was shortened by 3 bases and J by 6 bases, with 9 bases between the two germline ends. CDR1 and CDR2 (germline): SGHTA, FQGNSA. CDR3 nucleotides: TGTGCCAGCAGCTTCATCAGGGTTAATTCACCCCTCCACTTT. Its protein product is CASSFIRVNSPLHF.

The V and J genes are TRBV2 and TRBJ2-6; possibly TRBD1 for D (5 bases). CDR1 and CDR2 from the germline V gene are SNHLY and FYNNEI. V gave up 6 bases and J gave up 0 bases, with 15 bases separating them. This CDR3 is built from 17 residues. This CDR3 reads CASSARQISSGANVLTF. The CDR3 bases are TGTGCCAGCAGCGCGAGACAGATAAGCTCTGGGGCCAACGTCCTGACTTTC.

The V gene is TRBV7-6, the J gene TRBJ2-5; 13 bases align to TRBD2. Germline CDR1 SGHVS, CDR2 FNYEAQ. CDR3 length: 16 amino acids. Trimming at V came to 5 bases and at J to 5 bases, leaving 8 bases not matched to a gene. The CDR3 loop is CASSLLAGGRWETQYF. The CDR3 DNA sequence: TGTGCCAGCAGCCTACTAGCGGGAGGGCGATGGGAGACCCAGTACTTC. The full variable domain, with the rest looked up from reference TRBV7-6 and TRBJ2-5, is GAGVSQSPRYKVTKRGQDVALRCDPISGHVSLYWYRQALGQGPEFLTYFNYEAQQDKSGLPNDRFSAERPEGSISTLTIQRTEQRDSAMYRCASSLLAGGRWETQYFGPGTRLLVL.

With regard to this clone: The same CDR3 is also encoded by other DNA sequences in this sample. This chain links TRBV29-1 with TRBJ1-1; 9 bases match TRBD1. V gave up 6 bases and J gave up 2 bases; unmatched junction bases: 7. The CDR3 contains 14 residues. CDR1 is SQVTM and CDR2 is ANQGSEA in the germline V gene. The CDR3 DNA is TGCAGCGTCGGTCCGGGACAGGGTAACACTGAAGCTTTCTTT. Residues: CSVGPGQGNTEAFF.

The V call is TRBV7-2, the J call TRBJ1-2, with TRBD1 matching over 7 bases. The germline V gene has CDR1 SGHTA and CDR2 FQGNSA. After removal of 4 bases from V and 8 bases from J, the junction contained 10 bases not matched to a gene. The CDR3 is 14 residues long. The CDR3 protein is CASSSSDRVYGYTF. CDR3 coding DNA: TGTGCCAGCAGCTCCTCAGACAGGGTATACGGCTACACCTTC.

The chain couples TRBV6-5 to TRBJ2-7; D might be TRBD1 (6 bases). The germline V gene has CDR1 MNHEY and CDR2 SVGAGI. Trimming took 6 bases from V and 3 from J, leaving 12 bases between them. The CDR3 is 13 amino acids. The DNA of the CDR3 is TGTGCCAGCAGACAGGGAAGGGTCTACGAGCAGTACTTC. Translation: CASRQGRVYEQYF.

In this sample, this clone turned up a few times. The genes are TRBV6-1 and TRBJ2-3; 8 nucleotides agree with TRBD2. With V trimmed by 7 bases and J by 2 bases, 5 bases remained unmatched. This CDR3 is built from 14 residues. Looked up from germline, CDR1 is MNHNS and CDR2 is SASEGT. CDR3 protein: CASTPLAATDTQYF. In DNA, the CDR3 is TGTGCCAGCACCCCACTAGCGGCCACAGATACGCAGTATTTT.

In this sample, this clone turned up a few times. The chain uses TRBV30 and TRBJ1-2; no firm D call. Trimming pared 0 bases from V and 12 bases from J, leaving 17 bases between. The CDR3 runs to 13 residues. In germline, CDR1 is GTSNPN, CDR2 SVGIG (reference sequence). The CDR3 DNA sequence: TGTGCCTGGAGTGTAGGCAATAGGTTACCTGACACCTTC. Amino acids: CAWSVGNRLPDTF.

V usage is TRBV6-5 and J usage is TRBJ1-1, with 7 bases fitting TRBD1. The CDR3 is 12 amino acids. The germline gives CDR1 MNHEY, CDR2 SVGAGI. V shed 5 bases and J 8 bases; nucleotides not matched to a gene: 5. The CDR3 DNA sequence: TGTGCCAGCAGTCACCGACAGGGAGAAGCTTTCTTT. Translated, it gives CASSHRQGEAFF.

The chain uses TRBV4-1 and TRBJ2-7; TRBD1 might be the D (5 bases). This CDR3 has 16 residues. Germline CDR1 and CDR2: MGHRA and YSYEKL. Trimming took off 1 base at V and 3 bases at J, with 16 bases between the two ends. In nucleotides, the CDR3 is TGCGCCAGCAGCCAAGGCCCCAGGGTTTCGGGCTACGAGCAGTACTTC. It encodes CASSQGPRVSGYEQYF.

The CDR3 loop is CASSPNGESTDTQYF. In DNA form, the CDR3 reads TGTGCCAGCAGCCCAAACGGGGAGAGCACAGATACGCAGTATTTT. J is TRBJ2-3 and V is TRBV6-5; perhaps TRBD2 as D (5 bases). The CDR3 loop spans 15 amino acids. The germline V gene has CDR1 MNHEY and CDR2 SVGAGI. The V end lost 6 bases, the J end lost 0 bases, and 13 bases lay between the germline ends.

The chain has TRBV30 and TRBJ2-1; TRBD1 agrees at 8 bases. V dropped 1 base and J dropped 12; count of bases not matched to a gene: 5. The germline V gene has CDR1 GTSNPN and CDR2 SVGIG (reference sequence). This CDR3 has 12 amino acids. The CDR3: CAWSATGGTQFF. In DNA, the CDR3 is TGTGCCTGGAGTGCCACAGGGGGGACGCAGTTCTTC.

The V and J genes are TRBV4-1 and TRBJ2-7; TRBD2 matches 8 bases. From germline, CDR1 is MGHRA and CDR2 YSYEKL. The CDR3 totals 14 residues. The J segment lost 6 bases and the V segment lost 1 base, leaving 5 bases of the junction unmatched. CDR3 residues: CASSQARGGREQYF. In DNA, the CDR3 is TGCGCCAGCAGCCAAGCCCGGGGGGGGCGCGAGCAGTACTTC.